The sequence of this T cell receptor beta chain was determined in a study of cytomegalovirus exposure and HLA in healthy donors. Both 60 Vbeta primers and 13 Jbeta primers went into the PCR. This table comes from immunoSEQ multiplex PCR, and its TCRdb copy is limited to in-frame clones, with some not included. This sample has 90,000 to 150,000 clones, with 60% to 85% found just once. The clonotype was recovered from a man between 45 and 60 years old in good health and CMV-seropositive. Sequencing used PBMCs.

The CDR3 spells CASTRGNTGELFF. CDR3 DNA sequence: TGTGCCAGCACTAGGGGGAACACCGGGGAGCTGTTTTTT. The chain is built from TRBV28 and TRBJ2-2, with D perhaps TRBD1 (5 bases). The CDR3 contains 13 residues. Germline V lookup: CDR1 MDHEN, CDR2 SYDVKM. V lost 7 bases, J lost 1 base, and 7 bases lay in between.